Described below is a single T cell receptor (beta chain) sequence and its context. PCR was performed a second time for about 7 to 12 cycles using a sample-barcoded 5' primer and a J-beta primer mix. TCRdb processed the 5' RACE reads anew with MiXCR; each CDR3 protein has one entry. Among more than 650,000 distinct CDR3 sequences listed, about a fifth were seen once. The sample originates from a study of blood T cells in healthy people across ages. J gave up 4 bases and V 5 bases, and 9 bases lay outside the gene matches. From germline, CDR1 is MNHNS and CDR2 SASEGT. This CDR3 has 16 residues. Sequenced input: blood. The source of this sequence is a man aged 65 to 79 in good health. V is TRBV6-1 and J is TRBJ2-5; TRBD2 aligns across 11 bases. CDR3 DNA sequence: TGTGCCAGCAGTCGCTGGACTAGCGGGTTATTAGAGACCCAGTACTTC. Translation gives CASSRWTSGLLETQYF.